This record looks at one T cell receptor (beta chain) sequence and its context. Its target is not known. Germline lookup yields CDR1 MRHNA and CDR2 SNTAGT. The CDR3 extends over 14 amino acids. V dropped 10 bases and J dropped 9; count of bases not matched to a gene: 13. These data belong to a study of T cell responses to AZD1222 COVID-19 vaccine. Study conclusions and caveats: Unmutated variant regions are reportedly the target of nearly half of TCRs that are spike-specific.

Profiling relied on immunoSEQ multiplex PCR, and the TCRdb table lists in-frame clones only, not all of them. The profile shows 150,000 to 200,000 clones, roughly 93% of them singletons. The TCR was taken from an adult in good health. The V and J genes are TRBV6-4 and TRBJ2-7; TRBD1 agrees at 12 bases. Sample: peripheral blood, taken on day 0 of AZD1222 vaccination. The CDR3: CANRERDRGLGQYF. CDR3 sequence (DNA): TGTGCCAACCGGGAGCGGGACAGGGGGCTAGGGCAGTACTTC.